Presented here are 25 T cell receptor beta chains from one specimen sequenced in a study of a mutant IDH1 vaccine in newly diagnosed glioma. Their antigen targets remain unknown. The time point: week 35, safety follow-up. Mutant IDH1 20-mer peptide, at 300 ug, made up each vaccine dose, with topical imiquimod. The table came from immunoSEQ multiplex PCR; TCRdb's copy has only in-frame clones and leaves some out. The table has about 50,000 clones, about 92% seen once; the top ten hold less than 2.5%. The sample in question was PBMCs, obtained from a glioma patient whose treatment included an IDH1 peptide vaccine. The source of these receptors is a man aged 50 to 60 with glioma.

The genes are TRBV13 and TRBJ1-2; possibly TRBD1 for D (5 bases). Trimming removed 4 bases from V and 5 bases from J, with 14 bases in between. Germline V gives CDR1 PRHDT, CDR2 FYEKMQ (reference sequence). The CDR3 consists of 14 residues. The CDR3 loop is CASSSTVQRYGYTF. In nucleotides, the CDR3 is TGTGCCAGCAGCTCGACAGTTCAACGTTATGGCTACACCTTC. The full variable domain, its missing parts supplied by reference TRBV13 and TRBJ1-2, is AAGVIQSPRHLIKEKRETATLKCYPIPRHDTVYWYQQGPGQDPQFLISFYEKMQSDKGSIPDRFSAQQFSDYHSELNMSSLELGDSALYFCASSSTVQRYGYTFGSGTRLTVV.

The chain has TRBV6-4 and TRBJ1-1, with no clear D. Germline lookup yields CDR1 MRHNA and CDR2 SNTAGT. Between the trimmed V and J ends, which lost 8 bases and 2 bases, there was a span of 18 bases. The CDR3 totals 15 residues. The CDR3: CASRKTTSLNTEAFF. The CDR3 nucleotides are TGTGCCAGCCGAAAGACCACTTCTCTAAACACTGAAGCTTTCTTT.

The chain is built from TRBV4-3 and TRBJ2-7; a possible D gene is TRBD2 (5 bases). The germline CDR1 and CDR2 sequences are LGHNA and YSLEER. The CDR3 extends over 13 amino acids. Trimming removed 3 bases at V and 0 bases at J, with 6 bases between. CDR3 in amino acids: CASSQGSSYEQYF. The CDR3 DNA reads TGCGCCAGCAGCCAGGGGAGCTCCTACGAGCAGTACTTC.

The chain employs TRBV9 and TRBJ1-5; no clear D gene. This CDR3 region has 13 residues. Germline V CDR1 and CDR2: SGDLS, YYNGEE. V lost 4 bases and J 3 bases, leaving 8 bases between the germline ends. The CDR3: CASSPTLNQPQHF. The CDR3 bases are TGTGCCAGCAGCCCCACCCTCAATCAGCCCCAGCATTTT.

The CDR3 protein is CASSPRLAATDTQYF. DNA of the CDR3: TGTGCCAGCAGCCCAAGACTAGCGGCCACAGATACGCAGTATTTT. The V and J genes are TRBV7-9 and TRBJ2-3; 9 bases fit TRBD2. The V segment lost 5 bases and the J segment 2 bases; nucleotides outside the gene matches: 5. The CDR3 covers 15 residues. Per germline, CDR1 SEHNR and CDR2 FQNEAQ (reference sequence).

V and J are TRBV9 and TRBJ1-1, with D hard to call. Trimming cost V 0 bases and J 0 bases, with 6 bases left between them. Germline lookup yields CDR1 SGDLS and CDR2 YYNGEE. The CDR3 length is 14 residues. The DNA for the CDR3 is TGTGCCAGCAGCGTAGGCAGAATGAACACTGAAGCTTTCTTT. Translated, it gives CASSVGRMNTEAFF.

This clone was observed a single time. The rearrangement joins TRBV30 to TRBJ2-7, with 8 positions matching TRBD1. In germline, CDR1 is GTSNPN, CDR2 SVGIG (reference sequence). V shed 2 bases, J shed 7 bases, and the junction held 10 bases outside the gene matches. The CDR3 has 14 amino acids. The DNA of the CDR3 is TGTGCCTGGAGTCTATACCAGGGGGCGCTGGAGCAGTACTTC. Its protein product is CAWSLYQGALEQYF. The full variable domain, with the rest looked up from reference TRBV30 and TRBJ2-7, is SQTIHQWPATLVQPVGSPLSLECTVEGTSNPNLYWYRQAAGRGLQLLFYSVGIGQISSEVPQNLSASRPQDRQFILSSKKLLLSDSGFYLCAWSLYQGALEQYFGPGTRLTVT.

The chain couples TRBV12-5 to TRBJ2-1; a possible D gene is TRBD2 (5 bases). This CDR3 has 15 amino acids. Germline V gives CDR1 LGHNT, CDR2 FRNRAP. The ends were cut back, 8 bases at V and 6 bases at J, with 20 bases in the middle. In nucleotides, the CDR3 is TGTGCTAGTACGTATGGTGTCGGTGGAGGCAATGAGCAGTTCTTC. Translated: CASTYGVGGGNEQFF.

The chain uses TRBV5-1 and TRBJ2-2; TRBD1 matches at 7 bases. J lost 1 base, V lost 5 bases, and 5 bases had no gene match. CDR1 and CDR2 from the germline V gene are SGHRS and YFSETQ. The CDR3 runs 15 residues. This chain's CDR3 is CASRTGTVNTGELFF. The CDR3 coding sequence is TGCGCCAGCAGGACCGGGACAGTGAACACCGGGGAGCTGTTTTTT.

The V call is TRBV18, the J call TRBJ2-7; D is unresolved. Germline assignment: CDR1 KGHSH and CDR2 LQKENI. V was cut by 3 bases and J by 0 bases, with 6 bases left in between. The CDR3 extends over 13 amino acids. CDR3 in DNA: TGTGCCAGCTCACCCTACATCTCCTACGAGCAGTACTTC. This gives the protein CASSPYISYEQYF.

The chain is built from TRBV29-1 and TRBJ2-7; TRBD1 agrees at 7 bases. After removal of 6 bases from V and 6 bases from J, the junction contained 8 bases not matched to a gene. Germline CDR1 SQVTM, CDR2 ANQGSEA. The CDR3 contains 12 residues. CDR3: CSVHDRVGEQYF. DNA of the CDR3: TGCAGCGTGCACGACAGGGTCGGCGAGCAGTACTTC.

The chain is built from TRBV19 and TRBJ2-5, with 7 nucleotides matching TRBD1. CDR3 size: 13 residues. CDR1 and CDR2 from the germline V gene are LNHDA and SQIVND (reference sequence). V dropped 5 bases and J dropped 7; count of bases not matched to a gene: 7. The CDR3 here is CASSRTGQGTQYF. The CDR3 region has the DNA TGTGCCAGTAGTCGGACAGGCCAGGGGACCCAGTACTTC.

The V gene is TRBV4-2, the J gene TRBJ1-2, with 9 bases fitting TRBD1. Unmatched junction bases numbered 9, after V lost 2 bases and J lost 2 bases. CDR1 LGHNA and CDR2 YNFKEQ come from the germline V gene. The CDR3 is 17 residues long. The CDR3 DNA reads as TGTGCCAGCAGCCAAAATTTTCGGGACAGGGCAAACTATGGCTACACCTTC. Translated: CASSQNFRDRANYGYTF.

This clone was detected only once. The CDR3: CASSRRTANTGELFF. CDR3 nucleotide sequence: TGTGCCAGCAGCCGGCGCACAGCGAACACCGGGGAGCTGTTTTTT. The J gene is TRBJ2-2, the V gene TRBV7-2; no reliable D call. Germline CDR1 is SGHTA and CDR2 is FQGNSA. The CDR3 runs to 15 residues. The ends were cut back, 5 bases at V and 0 bases at J, with 10 bases in the middle.

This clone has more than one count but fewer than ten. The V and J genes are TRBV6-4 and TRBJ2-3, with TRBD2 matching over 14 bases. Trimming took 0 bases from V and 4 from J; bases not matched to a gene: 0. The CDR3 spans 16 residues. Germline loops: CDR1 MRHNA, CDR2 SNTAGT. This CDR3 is CASSDSTSGGADTQYF. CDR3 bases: TGTGCCAGCAGTGACTCGACTAGCGGGGGGGCAGATACGCAGTATTTT.

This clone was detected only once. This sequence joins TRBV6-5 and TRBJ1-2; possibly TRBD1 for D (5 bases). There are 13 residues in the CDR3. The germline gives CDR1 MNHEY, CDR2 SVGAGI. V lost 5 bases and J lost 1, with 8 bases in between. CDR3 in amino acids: CASSPRVNYGYTF. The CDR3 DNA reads TGTGCCAGCAGTCCCAGGGTTAACTATGGCTACACCTTC.

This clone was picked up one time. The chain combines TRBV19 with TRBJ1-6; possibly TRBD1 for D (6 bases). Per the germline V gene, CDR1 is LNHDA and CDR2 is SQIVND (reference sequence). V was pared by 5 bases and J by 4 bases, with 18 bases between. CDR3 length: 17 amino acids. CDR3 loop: CASSSSLRRGYNSPLHF. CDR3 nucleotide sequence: TGTGCCAGTAGTTCGTCCTTGCGCAGGGGATATAATTCACCCCTCCACTTT. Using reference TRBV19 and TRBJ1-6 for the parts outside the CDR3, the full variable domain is DGGITQSPKYLFRKEGQNVTLSCEQNLNHDAMYWYRQDPGQGLRLIYYSQIVNDFQKGDIAEGYSVSREKKESFPLTVTSAQKNPTAFYLCASSSSLRRGYNSPLHFGNGTRLTVT.

The CDR3 region is CSVVGQGRVGEQYF. CDR3 DNA: TGCAGCGTTGTGGGACAGGGGAGGGTGGGCGAGCAGTACTTC. The chain has TRBV29-1 and TRBJ2-7, with 10 bases that match TRBD1. CDR3 length equals 14 residues. The trim removed 4 bases at V and 6 bases at J, leaving 9 bases unmatched. Looked up from germline, CDR1 is SQVTM and CDR2 is ANQGSEA.

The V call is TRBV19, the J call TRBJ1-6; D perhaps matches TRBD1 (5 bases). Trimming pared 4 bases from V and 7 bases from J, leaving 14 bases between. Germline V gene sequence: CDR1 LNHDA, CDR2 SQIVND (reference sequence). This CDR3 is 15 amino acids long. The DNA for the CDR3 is TGTGCCAGTAGTACCAAAGGGGCCCTCAATTCACCCCTCCACTTT. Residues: CASSTKGALNSPLHF.

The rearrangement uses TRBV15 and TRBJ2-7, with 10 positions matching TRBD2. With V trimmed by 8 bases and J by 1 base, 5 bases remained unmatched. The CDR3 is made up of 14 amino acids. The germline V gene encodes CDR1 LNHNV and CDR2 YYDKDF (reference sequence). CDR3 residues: CATGASGGSYEQYF. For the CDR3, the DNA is TGTGCCACCGGAGCTAGCGGGGGATCCTACGAGCAGTACTTC.

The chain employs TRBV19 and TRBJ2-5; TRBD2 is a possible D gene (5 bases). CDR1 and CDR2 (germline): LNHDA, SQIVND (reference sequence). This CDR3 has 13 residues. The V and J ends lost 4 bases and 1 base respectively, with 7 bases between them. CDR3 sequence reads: CASSNRGQETQYF. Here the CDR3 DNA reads TGTGCCAGTAGTAACCGGGGCCAAGAGACCCAGTACTTC. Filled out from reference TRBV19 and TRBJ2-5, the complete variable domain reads DGGITQSPKYLFRKEGQNVTLSCEQNLNHDAMYWYRQDPGQGLRLIYYSQIVNDFQKGDIAEGYSVSREKKESFPLTVTSAQKNPTAFYLCASSNRGQETQYFGPGTRLLVL.

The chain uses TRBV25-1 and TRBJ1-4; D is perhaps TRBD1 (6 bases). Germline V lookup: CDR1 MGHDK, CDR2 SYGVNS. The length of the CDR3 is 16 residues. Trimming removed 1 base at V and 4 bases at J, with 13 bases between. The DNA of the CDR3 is TGTGCCAGCAGTGAATGGGGCCAGGGGCTTAATGAAAAACTGTTTTTT. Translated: CASSEWGQGLNEKLFF. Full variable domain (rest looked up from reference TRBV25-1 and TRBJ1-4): EADIYQTPRYLVIGTGKKITLECSQTMGHDKMYWYQQDPGMELHLIHYSYGVNSTEKGDLSSESTVSRIRTEHFPLTLESARPSHTSQYLCASSEWGQGLNEKLFFGSGTQLSVL.

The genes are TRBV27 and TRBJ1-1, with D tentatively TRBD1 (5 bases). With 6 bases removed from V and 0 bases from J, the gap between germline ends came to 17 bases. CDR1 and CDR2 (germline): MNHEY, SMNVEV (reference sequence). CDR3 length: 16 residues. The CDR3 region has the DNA TGTGCCAGCAGCCCGCCCATTGGGGGGATGAACACTGAAGCTTTCTTT. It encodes CASSPPIGGMNTEAFF.

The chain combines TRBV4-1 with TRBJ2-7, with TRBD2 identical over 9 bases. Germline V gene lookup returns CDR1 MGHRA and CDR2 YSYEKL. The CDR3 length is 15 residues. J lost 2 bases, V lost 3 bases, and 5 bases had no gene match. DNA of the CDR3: TGCGCCAGCAGCCAGAATAGCGGGGGAACCTACGAGCAGTACTTC. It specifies CASSQNSGGTYEQYF.

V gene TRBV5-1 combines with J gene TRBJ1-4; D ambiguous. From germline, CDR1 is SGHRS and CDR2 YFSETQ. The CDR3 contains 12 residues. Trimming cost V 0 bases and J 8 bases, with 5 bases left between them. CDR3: CASSLDTEKLFF. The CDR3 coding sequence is TGCGCCAGCAGCTTGGATACAGAAAAACTGTTTTTT.